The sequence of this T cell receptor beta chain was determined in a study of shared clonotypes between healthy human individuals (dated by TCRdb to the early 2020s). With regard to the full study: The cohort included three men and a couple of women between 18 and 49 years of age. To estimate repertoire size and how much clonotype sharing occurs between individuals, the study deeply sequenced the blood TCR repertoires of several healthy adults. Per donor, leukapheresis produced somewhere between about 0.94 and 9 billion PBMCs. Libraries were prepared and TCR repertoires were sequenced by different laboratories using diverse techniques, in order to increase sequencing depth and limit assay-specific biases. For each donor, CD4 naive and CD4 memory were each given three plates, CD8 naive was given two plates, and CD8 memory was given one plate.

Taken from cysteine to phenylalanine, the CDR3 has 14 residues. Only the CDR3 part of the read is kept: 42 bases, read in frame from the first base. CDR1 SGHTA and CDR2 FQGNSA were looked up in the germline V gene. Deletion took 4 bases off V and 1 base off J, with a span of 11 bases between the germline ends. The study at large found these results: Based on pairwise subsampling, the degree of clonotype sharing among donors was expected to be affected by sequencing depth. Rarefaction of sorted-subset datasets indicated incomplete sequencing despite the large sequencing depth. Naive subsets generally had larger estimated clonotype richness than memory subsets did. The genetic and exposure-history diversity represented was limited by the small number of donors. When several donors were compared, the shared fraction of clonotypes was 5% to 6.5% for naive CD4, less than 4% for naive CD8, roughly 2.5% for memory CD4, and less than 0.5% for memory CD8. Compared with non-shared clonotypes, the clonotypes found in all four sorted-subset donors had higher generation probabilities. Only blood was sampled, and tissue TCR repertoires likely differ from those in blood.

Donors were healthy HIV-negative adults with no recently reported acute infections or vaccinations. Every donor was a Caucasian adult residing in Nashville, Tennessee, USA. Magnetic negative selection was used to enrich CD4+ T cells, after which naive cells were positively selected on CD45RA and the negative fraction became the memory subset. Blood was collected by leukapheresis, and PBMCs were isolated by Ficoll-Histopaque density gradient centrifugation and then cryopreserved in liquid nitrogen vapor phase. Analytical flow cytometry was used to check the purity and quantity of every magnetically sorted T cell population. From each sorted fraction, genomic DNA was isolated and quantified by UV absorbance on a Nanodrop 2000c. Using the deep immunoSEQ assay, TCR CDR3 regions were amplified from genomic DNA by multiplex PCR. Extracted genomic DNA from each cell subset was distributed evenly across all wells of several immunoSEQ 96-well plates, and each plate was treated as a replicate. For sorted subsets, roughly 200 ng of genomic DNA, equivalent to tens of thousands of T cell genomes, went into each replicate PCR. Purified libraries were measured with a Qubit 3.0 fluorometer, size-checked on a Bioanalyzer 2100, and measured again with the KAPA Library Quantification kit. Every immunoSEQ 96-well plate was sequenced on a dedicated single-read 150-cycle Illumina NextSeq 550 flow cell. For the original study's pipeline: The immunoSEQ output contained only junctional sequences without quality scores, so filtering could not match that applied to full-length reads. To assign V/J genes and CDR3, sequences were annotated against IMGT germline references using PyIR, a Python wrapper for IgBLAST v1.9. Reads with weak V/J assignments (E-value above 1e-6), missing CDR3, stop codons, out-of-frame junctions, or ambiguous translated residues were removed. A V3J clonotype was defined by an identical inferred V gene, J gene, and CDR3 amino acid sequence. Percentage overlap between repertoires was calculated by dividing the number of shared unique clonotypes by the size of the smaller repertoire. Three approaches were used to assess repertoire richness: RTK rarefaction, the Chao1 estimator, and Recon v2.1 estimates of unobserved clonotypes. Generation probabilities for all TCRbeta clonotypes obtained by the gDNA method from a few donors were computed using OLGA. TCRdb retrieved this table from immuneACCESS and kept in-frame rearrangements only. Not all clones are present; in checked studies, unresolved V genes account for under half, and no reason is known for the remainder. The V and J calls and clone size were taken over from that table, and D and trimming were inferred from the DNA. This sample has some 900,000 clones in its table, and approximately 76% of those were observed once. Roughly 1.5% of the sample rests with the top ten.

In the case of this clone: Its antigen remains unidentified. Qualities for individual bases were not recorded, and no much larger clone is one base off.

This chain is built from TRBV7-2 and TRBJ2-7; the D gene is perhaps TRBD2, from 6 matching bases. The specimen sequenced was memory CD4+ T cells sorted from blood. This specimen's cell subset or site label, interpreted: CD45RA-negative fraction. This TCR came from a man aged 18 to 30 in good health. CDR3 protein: CASSSVGLSYEQYF. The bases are TGTGCCAGCAGCTCCGTGGGACTTTCCTACGAGCAGTACTTC.